These 7 T cell receptor beta chains share one sample of origin, sequenced in a study of CD8 T cells in ankylosing spondylitis. TCRdb re-analysed the 5' RACE reads in MiXCR, keeping a single row per CDR3 protein. This sample has about 360,000 distinct CDR3 sequences, with 20% found just once. Sample: blood, either unsorted or a sorted T cell fraction (not recorded which). The receptors shown here come from a male donor with ankylosing spondylitis or in good health (not recorded which).

The chain joins TRBV28 to TRBJ2-7, with D unclear. CDR3 length: 14 amino acids. The V end lost 5 bases, the J end lost 0 bases, and 11 bases lay between the germline ends. Germline lookup yields CDR1 MDHEN and CDR2 SYDVKM. The CDR3 sequence is CASSLIDTSYEQYF. The CDR3 DNA follows: TGTGCCAGCAGTCTGATAGATACCTCCTACGAGCAGTACTTC.

V is TRBV7-3 and J is TRBJ2-5; D remains ambiguous. In germline, CDR1 is SGHTA, CDR2 FQGTGA. V was cut by 6 bases and J by 1 base, with 21 bases left in between. This CDR3 comprises 17 residues. CDR3: CASSPFALGPSQETQYF. Written as DNA, the CDR3 is TGTGCCAGCAGTCCCTTCGCCCTCGGGCCGTCCCAAGAGACCCAGTACTTC.

This clonotype turned up a few times. One end of the junction is discordant with germline, which a read error may explain. The J gene is TRBJ2-3, the V gene TRBV7-9; D ambiguous. Germline V CDR1 and CDR2: SEHNR, FQNEAQ (reference sequence). This CDR3 has 14 amino acids. The CDR3 sequence: CASSLVTSTDTQYF. The CDR3 region has the DNA TGTGCCAGCAGTTTAGTAACCAGCACAGATACGCAGTATTTT.

This clonotype was seen a handful of times. The chain employs TRBV3-1 and TRBJ2-7; no clear D. The CDR3 length is 13 residues. Looked up from germline, CDR1 is LGHDT and CDR2 is YNNKEL (reference sequence). Trimming took off 5 bases at V and 2 bases at J, with 10 bases between the two ends. DNA of the CDR3: TGTGCCAGCAGCTTAGACTGGACCTACGAGCAGTACTTC. Residues: CASSLDWTYEQYF.

The sample holds a few counts of this clonotype. The rearrangement joins TRBV10-3 to TRBJ2-7; TRBD2 aligns across 7 bases. This CDR3 is built from 16 residues. Trimming at V came to 10 bases and at J to 3 bases, leaving 18 bases not matched to a gene. The germline gives CDR1 ENHRY, CDR2 SYGVKD. Written as DNA, the CDR3 is TGTGCCACCCGTTTGGGGCGGGGGTTAACAGGCTACGAGCAGTACTTC. Translated, it gives CATRLGRGLTGYEQYF.

This clonotype was seen a few times. This chain connects TRBV15 to TRBJ1-5; TRBD1 might be the D (6 bases). With 5 bases removed from V and 4 bases from J, the gap between germline ends came to 12 bases. Germline loops: CDR1 LNHNV, CDR2 YYDKDF (reference sequence). The CDR3 covers 14 residues. CDR3 coding DNA: TGTGCCACCAGCGGGGGCCCTGGGAATCAGCCCCAGCATTTT. This gives the protein CATSGGPGNQPQHF.

The chain is built from TRBV10-1 and TRBJ1-2, with D unclear. The CDR3 has 13 amino acids. Germline V gene lookup returns CDR1 WNHNN and CDR2 SYGVQD (reference sequence). Trimming cost V 0 bases and J 1 base, with 3 bases left between them. In nucleotides, the CDR3 is TGCGCCAGCAGTGAGTCGGTTAACTATGGCTACACCTTC. Protein: CASSESVNYGYTF.